The 4 T cell receptor beta chains reported below all come from one sample, sequenced in a study of blood T cell repertoires in COVID-19. Produced via immunoSEQ multiplex PCR; TCRdb's table is partial and in-frame only. The sample yields under 100,000 clones, around 90% seen once. The material sequenced was peripheral blood. These receptors came from a woman aged 70 to 79 with acute or convalescent COVID-19.

The chain links TRBV11-2 to TRBJ1-2; 7 nucleotides agree with TRBD1. The CDR3 is made up of 12 amino acids. Germline assignment: CDR1 SGHAT and CDR2 FQNNGV. V lost 5 bases and J lost 14; bases outside the gene matches: 11. The CDR3 coding sequence is TGTGCCAGCAGCACCCCGACAGGGCCGGGAACCTTC. Protein sequence: CASSTPTGPGTF.

The chain couples TRBV6-4 to TRBJ1-5, with D hard to call. This CDR3 contains 13 residues. Germline CDR1 is MRHNA and CDR2 is SNTAGT. Trimming stripped 4 bases from V and 2 bases from J, with 6 bases between. The CDR3 DNA reads as TGTGCCAGCAGTGTGGGAGGCAATCAGCCCCAGCATTTT. This gives the protein CASSVGGNQPQHF.

The chain combines TRBV25-1 with TRBJ2-3; 7 bases align to TRBD1. Germline-derived CDR1 and CDR2 are MGHDK and SYGVNS. This CDR3 spans 17 amino acids. The V and J ends lost 6 bases and 0 bases, in that order; junction bases with no gene match: 12. Written as DNA, the CDR3 is TGTGCCAGCAGCAAAGAAGGGGGCGGGTCAAGCACAGATACGCAGTATTTT. This translates into CASSKEGGGSSTDTQYF.

This sequence joins TRBV4-1 and TRBJ2-3; tentatively, D is TRBD1 (6 bases). Trimming left V 1 base short and J 2 bases short, with 10 bases between. CDR3 length: 15 residues. The germline gives CDR1 MGHRA, CDR2 YSYEKL. CDR3: CASSQATGYTDTQYF. The CDR3 nucleotides read TGCGCCAGCAGCCAAGCTACAGGGTACACAGATACGCAGTATTTT.